This T cell receptor beta chain is from a study of CD8+ T cells in alopecia areata. Sequencing templates came from extracted RNA that was reverse transcribed into cDNA. Generated by immunoSEQ multiplex PCR, the TCRdb table keeps only in-frame clones and is missing some. The sample carries several thousand clones, 60% to 65% recorded once. Treatment described: oral pan-JAK inhibitor, 5-10 mg twice daily. As part of sample collection, lesional scalp punch biopsies and peripheral blood were taken from alopecia areata patients. Study-level points and caveats: The study found TCR sharing across patients less clear than in mice, possibly for HLA reasons.

V lost 3 bases to trimming and J lost 7 bases, with 12 bases between them. Germline CDR1 is SGHTA and CDR2 is FQGNSA. The CDR3 has 14 amino acids. This clone was detected only a few times. The antigen remains undetermined. This chain connects TRBV7-2 to TRBJ2-2; no clear D. The sequenced sample was skin, obtained at approximately week 30, from a patient treated with tofacitinib. This sequence originates from a human donor with alopecia areata. CDR3 sequence reads: CASSLLGKGGELFF. DNA for the CDR3: TGTGCCAGCAGCTTGTTAGGGAAGGGCGGGGAGCTGTTTTTT. Filled out from reference TRBV7-2 and TRBJ2-2, the complete variable domain reads GAGVSQSPSNKVTEKGKDVELRCDPISGHTALYWYRQSLGQGLEFLIYFQGNSAPDKSGLPSDRFSAERTGGSVSTLTIQRTQQEDSAVYLCASSLLGKGGELFFGEGSRLTVL.